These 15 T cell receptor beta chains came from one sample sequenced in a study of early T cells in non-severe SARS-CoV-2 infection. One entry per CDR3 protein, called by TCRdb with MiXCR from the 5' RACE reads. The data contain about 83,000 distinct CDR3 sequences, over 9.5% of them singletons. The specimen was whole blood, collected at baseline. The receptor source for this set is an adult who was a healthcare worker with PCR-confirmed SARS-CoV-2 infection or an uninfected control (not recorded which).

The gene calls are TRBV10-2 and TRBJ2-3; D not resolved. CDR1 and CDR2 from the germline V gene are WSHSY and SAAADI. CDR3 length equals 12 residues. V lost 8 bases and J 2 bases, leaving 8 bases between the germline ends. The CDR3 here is CASLGPTDTQYF. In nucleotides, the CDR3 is TGCGCCAGCCTGGGCCCCACAGATACGCAGTATTTT.

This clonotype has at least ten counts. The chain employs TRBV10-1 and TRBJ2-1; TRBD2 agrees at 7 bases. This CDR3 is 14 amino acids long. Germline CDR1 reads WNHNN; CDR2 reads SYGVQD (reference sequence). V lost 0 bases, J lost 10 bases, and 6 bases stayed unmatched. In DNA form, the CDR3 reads TGCGCCAGCAGTGAGTCGGCGGGAGTCAGGGAGCAGTTCTTC. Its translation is CASSESAGVREQFF.

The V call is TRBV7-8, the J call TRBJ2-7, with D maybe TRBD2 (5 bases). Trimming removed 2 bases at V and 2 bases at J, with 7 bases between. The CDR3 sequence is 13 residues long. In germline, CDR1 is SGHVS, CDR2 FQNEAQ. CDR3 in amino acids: CASSLLATYEQYF. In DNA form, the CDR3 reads TGTGCCAGCAGCTTACTAGCAACCTACGAGCAGTACTTC.

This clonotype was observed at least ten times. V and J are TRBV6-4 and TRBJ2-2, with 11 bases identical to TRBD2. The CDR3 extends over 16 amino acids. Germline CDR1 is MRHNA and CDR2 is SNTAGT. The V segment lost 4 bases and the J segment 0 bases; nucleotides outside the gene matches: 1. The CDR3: CASSGLAGPNTGELFF. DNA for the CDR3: TGTGCCAGCAGTGGACTAGCGGGACCGAACACCGGGGAGCTGTTTTTT.

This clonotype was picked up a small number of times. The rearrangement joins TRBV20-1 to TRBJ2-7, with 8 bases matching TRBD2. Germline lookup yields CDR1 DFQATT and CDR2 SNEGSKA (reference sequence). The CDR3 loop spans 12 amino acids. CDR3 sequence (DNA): TGCGGATTTAGCGGGACCTTCCCCGAGCAGTACTTC. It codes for CGFSGTFPEQYF.

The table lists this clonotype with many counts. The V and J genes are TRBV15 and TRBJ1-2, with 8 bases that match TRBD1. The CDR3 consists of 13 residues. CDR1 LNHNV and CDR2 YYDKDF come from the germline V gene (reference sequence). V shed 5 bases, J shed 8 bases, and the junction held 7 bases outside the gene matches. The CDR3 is CATSSRTGQGYTF. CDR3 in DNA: TGTGCCACCAGCTCCCGGACAGGGCAGGGCTACACCTTC.

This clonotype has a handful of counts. The CDR3 nucleotides are TGTGCCAGCGGACTAGCGGGGGGATACGAGCAGTACTTC. It is translated as CASGLAGGYEQYF. The chain joins TRBV28 to TRBJ2-7; 14 bases agree with TRBD2. Trimming at V came to 8 bases and at J to 4 bases, leaving 1 base not matched to a gene. The length of the CDR3 is 13 residues. Germline-derived CDR1 and CDR2 are MDHEN and SYDVKM.

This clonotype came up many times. CDR3 loop: CASSPYLGETQYF. DNA of the CDR3: TGTGCCAGCAGTCCCTACCTCGGAGAGACCCAGTACTTC. The rearrangement uses TRBV28 and TRBJ2-5; D ambiguous. The V end was cut by 5 bases, the J end by 4 bases, with 11 bases between. This CDR3 has 13 amino acids. Germline lookup yields CDR1 MDHEN and CDR2 SYDVKM.

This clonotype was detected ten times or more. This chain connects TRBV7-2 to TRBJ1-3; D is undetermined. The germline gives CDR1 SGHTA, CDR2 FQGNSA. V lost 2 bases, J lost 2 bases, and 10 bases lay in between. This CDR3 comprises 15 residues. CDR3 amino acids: CASSLNRATGNTIYF. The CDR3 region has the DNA TGTGCCAGCAGCTTAAATCGCGCGACTGGAAACACCATATATTTT.

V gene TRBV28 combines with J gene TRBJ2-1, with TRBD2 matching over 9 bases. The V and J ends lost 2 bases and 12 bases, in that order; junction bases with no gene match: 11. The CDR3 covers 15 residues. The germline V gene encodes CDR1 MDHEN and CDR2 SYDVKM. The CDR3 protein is CASSLGVGAGGVQFF. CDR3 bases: TGTGCCAGCAGTTTAGGTGTTGGAGCGGGAGGAGTGCAGTTCTTC. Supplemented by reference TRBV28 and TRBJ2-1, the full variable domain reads DVKVTQSSRYLVKRTGEKVFLECVQDMDHENMFWYRQDPGLGLRLIYFSYDVKMKEKGDIPEGYSVSREKKERFSLILESASTNQTSMYLCASSLGVGAGGVQFFGPGTRLTVL.

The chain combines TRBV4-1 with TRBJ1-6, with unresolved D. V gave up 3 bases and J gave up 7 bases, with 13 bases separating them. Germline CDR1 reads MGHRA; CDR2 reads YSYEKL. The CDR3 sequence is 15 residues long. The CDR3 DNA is TGCGCCAGCAGCCAGAGGGCACAGAGCAATTCACCCCTCCACTTT. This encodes CASSQRAQSNSPLHF.

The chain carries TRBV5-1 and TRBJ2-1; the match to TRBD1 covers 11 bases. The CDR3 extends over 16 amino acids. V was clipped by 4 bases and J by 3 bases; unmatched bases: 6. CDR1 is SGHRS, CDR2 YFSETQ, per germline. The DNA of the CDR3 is TGCGCCAGCAGCCTGGCGGGGACAGGGGGCTACAATGAGCAGTTCTTC. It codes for CASSLAGTGGYNEQFF.

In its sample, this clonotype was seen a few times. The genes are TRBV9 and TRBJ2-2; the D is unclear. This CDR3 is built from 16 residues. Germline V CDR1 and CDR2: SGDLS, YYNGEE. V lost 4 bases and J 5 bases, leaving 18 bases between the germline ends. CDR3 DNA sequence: TGTGCCAGCAGCCCCGGAACACTTCTAGGGACCGGGGAGCTGTTTTTT. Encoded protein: CASSPGTLLGTGELFF.

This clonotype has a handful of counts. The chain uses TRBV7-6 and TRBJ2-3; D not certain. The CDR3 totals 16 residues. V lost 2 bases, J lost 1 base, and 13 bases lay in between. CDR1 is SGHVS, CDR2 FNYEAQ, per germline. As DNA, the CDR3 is TGTGCCAGCAGCTTATCCCCACGCGGAGGCACAGATACGCAGTATTTT. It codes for CASSLSPRGGTDTQYF.

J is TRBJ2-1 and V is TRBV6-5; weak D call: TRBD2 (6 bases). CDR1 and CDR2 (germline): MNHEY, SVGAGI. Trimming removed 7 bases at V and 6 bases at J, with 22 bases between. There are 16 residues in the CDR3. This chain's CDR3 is CASTPRFRGKVNEQFF. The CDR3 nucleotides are TGTGCCAGCACCCCTCGATTCCGGGGGAAAGTCAATGAGCAGTTCTTC.